Sequencing of this T cell receptor (beta chain) was carried out in a study of blood T cell repertoires in COVID-19. Overall study context: T cells, B-cell-depleted T cells, or PBMCs provided the cDNA or gDNA that served as material.

Profiling relied on immunoSEQ multiplex PCR, and the TCRdb table lists in-frame clones only, not all of them. Found here are 200,000 to 250,000 clones, roughly 90% of them singletons; the top ten hold 2.7%. Input material: peripheral blood. The receptor's source is a woman aged 60-75 years with acute or convalescent COVID-19.

CDR3 loop: CAGTVRSTYEQYF. Here the CDR3 DNA reads TGCGCCGGAACCGTGCGGTCGACCTACGAGCAGTACTTC. The chain recombines TRBV23-1 with TRBJ2-7; D ambiguous. TRBV23-1 is identified as an open reading frame with a role that is uncertain. Trimming left V 11 bases short and J 2 bases short, with 16 bases between. The CDR3 is 13 residues long.